The TCR beta chain under discussion was sequenced for a study of T cells after yellow fever vaccination (dated by TCRdb to between 2017 and 2020). For context, the study as a whole: The SMART-Seq v4 Ultra Low Input RNA kit was used to prepare libraries from fractions with low cell numbers. Blood was collected at multiple timepoints before and after primary and secondary immunization, and bulk PBMC replicates and cell subsets were isolated. Two healthy male donors made up the cohort, one aged 18 to 30 years and the other aged 30 to 40 years. To follow T-cell clones before and after both primary and booster YFV17D yellow fever vaccination, bulk TCR alpha and beta repertoires underwent longitudinal sequencing.

This clonotype came up many times. Its antigen is still unknown. Base qualities are missing; no much larger clone stands one base away. Taken with the paper, the label for treatment or condition translates to: live attenuated yellow fever vaccine strain. PBMCs were isolated from peripheral blood using a standard Ficoll-Paque protocol. CD4 and CD8 T-cell fractions were isolated with Dynabeads CD4 and CD8 positive selection kits. TriZol was used to extract RNA from bulk PBMCs, from CD4 and CD8 fractions, and from dextramer-positive and dextramer-negative fractions. Synthesis of TCR cDNA relied on 5'RACE template switching, a step that introduced a universal primer site along with unique molecular identifiers. Priming of cDNA synthesis was performed from both the TCR alpha and TCR beta constant segments. Library amplification used two PCR steps, and the second PCR step added sample barcodes and sequencing adapters. Sequencing of the libraries was done on either Illumina HiSeq 2500 (2x100 bp) or NovaSeq (2x150 bp). The authors' analysis ran thus. MIGEC was used to demultiplex reads and collapse the reads into UMI consensus sequences, and MiXCR was used for V(D)J alignment. Vaccine-responding clonotypes were identified with edgeR using replicate PBMC samples, with FDR below 0.01 and a log2 fold change above 5 up to day 15 being required. CD4 or CD8 identity was assigned to each bulk clonotype according to whether the clonotype was present at higher abundance in the sequenced CD4 repertoire or the sequenced CD8 repertoire. The raw public reads went through TCRdb reprocessing: fastp at Q25, MiXCR clone calling, in-frame beta chains kept. Here each entry gathers all rows of one CDR3 protein and keeps the most common genes and DNA. It is TCRdb's table, rather than the study itself, that gives the V and J calls and clone size. A total of under 300,000 distinct CDR3 sequences appear in this sample, roughly 6.2% of them only once. Approximately 0.99% of the sample is held by the ten biggest clonotypes.

Inclusive of the bounding cysteine and phenylalanine, the CDR3 is 16 residues long. Solely the CDR3 DNA is kept, with 48 bases framed from the first base. V is trimmed back by 2 bases and J by 5 bases, and the junction contains 7 bases that no gene match accounts for. CDR1 and CDR2, per the germline V gene, are SGHAT and FQNNGV. Summary of the overall study and its limitations: The secondary T-cell response was weaker than the primary response but faster, peaking on day 5 instead of day 15. The study included only a couple of donors, which limits how far the findings can be generalized. Computational filtering was required because FACS-sorted repertoires could contain abundant contaminating clonotypes from the bulk population. Most clones expanded after primary vaccination (around 97% of CD4 and approximately 90% of CD8) were re-detected after the booster, suggesting that broad memory maintenance occurred. A small fraction of clonotypes showed up in both the CD4 and CD8 compartments, probably as a result of convergent recombination.

This TCR derives from a man aged 25-40 years who received the YFV17D yellow fever vaccine. In this chain, TRBV11-2 is recombined with TRBJ2-5, with TRBD2 identical over 11 junction bases. The sequences come from CD4+ T cells sorted from PBMCs, collected on the day of the yellow fever booster vaccination. The CDR3 protein sequence reads: CASSLSISGRAETQYF. Read as DNA, the sequence is TGTGCCAGCAGCTTAAGTATTAGCGGGAGGGCTGAGACCCAGTACTTC.